This record covers a single T cell receptor (beta chain). Antigen: not known. Other nucleotide sequences in the sample specify the same CDR3. The source of the sample is a study of T cell responses to AZD1222 COVID-19 vaccine. CDR3 length equals 15 residues. V gave up 0 bases and J gave up 5 bases; unmatched junction bases: 6. The germline V gene encodes CDR1 LGHNA and CDR2 YSLEER. Study-level findings and limits: Seropositivity was recorded at baseline in only a handful of AZD1222 recipients.

The repertoire was sequenced with immunoSEQ multiplex PCR; TCRdb's copy has only in-frame clones and lacks some. The repertoire has about 67,000 clones, approximately 83% of them found once; the top ten carry roughly 6.5%. V and J are TRBV4-3 and TRBJ1-2; 7 bases are a match to TRBD1. The sequence derives from an adult who received the AZD1222 COVID-19 vaccine. The material sequenced was peripheral blood, taken 28 days after the second AZD1222 dose. The CDR3 region is CASSQDPGTAYGYTF. For the CDR3, the DNA is TGCGCCAGCAGCCAAGACCCCGGGACAGCTTATGGCTACACCTTC.